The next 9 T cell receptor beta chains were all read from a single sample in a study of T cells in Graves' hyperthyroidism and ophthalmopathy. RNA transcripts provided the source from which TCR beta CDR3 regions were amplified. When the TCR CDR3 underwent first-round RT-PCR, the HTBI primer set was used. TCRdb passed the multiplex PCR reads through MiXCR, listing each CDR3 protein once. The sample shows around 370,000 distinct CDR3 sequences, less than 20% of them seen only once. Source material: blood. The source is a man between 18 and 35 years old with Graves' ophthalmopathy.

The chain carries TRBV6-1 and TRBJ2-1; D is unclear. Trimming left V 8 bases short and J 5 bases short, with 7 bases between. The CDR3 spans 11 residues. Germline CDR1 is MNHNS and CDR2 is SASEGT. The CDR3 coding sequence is TGTGCCAGCCAGAACCACAATGAGCAGTTCTTC. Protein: CASQNHNEQFF.

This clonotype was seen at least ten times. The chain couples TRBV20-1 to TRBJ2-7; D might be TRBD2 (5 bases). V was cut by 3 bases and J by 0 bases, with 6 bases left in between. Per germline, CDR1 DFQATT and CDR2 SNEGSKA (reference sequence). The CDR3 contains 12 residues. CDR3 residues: CSASGSSYEQYF. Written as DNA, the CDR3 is TGCAGTGCTAGTGGGAGCTCCTACGAGCAGTACTTC.

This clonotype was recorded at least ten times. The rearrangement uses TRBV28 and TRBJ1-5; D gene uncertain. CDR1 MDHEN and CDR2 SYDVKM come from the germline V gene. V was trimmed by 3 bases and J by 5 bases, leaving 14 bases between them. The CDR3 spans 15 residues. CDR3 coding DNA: TGTGCCAGCAGTTTTTATGGTCGGGGTGATCAGCCCCAGCATTTT. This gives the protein CASSFYGRGDQPQHF.

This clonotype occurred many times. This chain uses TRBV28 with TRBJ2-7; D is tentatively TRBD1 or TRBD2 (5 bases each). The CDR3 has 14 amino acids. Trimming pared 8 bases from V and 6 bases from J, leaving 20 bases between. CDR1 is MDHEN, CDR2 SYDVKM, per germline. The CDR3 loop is CASRPGALLGEQYF. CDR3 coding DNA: TGTGCCAGCCGCCCCGGGGCCCTCTTGGGCGAGCAGTACTTC.

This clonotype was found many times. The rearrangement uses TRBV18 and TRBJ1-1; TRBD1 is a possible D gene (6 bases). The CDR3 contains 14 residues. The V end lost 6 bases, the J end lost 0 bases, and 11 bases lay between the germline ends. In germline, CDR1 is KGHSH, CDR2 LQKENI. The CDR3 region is CASSAEGVNTEAFF. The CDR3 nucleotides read TGTGCCAGCTCGGCGGAGGGGGTGAACACTGAAGCTTTCTTT.

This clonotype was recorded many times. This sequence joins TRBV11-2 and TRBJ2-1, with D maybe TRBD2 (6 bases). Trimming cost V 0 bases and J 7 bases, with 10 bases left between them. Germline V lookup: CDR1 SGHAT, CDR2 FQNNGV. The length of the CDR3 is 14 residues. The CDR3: CASSLDLGGNEQFF. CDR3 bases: TGTGCCAGCAGCTTAGATCTTGGGGGGAATGAGCAGTTCTTC. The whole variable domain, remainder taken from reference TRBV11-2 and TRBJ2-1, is EAGVAQSPRYKIIEKRQSVAFWCNPISGHATLYWYQQILGQGPKLLIQFQNNGVVDDSQLPKDRFSAERLKGVDSTLKIQPAKLEDSAVYLCASSLDLGGNEQFFGPGTRLTVL.

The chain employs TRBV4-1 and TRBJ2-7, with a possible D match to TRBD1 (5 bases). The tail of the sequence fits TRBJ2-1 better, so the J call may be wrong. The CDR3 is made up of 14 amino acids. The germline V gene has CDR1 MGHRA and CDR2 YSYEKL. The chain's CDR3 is CASSQEGRVHEQFF. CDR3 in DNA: TGCGCCAGCAGCCAAGAGGGCAGGGTCCACGAGCAGTTCTTC.

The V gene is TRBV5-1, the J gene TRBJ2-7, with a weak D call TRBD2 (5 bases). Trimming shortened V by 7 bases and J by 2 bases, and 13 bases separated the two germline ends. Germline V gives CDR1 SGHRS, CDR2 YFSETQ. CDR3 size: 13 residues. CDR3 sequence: CASFRFGTYEQYF. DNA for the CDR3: TGCGCCAGCTTCCGCTTCGGGACCTACGAGCAGTACTTC.

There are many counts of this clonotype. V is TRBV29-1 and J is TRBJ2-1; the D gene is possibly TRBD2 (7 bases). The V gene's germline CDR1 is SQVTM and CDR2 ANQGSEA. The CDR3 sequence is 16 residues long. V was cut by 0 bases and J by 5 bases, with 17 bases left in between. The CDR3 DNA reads TGCAGCGTTGAAGATCTTTTGAGGGGGGGTAACAATGAGCAGTTCTTC. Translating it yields CSVEDLLRGGNNEQFF.